This is a list of T cell receptor beta chains from one sample in a study of early T cells in non-severe SARS-CoV-2 infection. MiXCR was run by TCRdb on the 5' RACE reads, yielding one entry per CDR3 protein. This sample has about 64,000 distinct CDR3 sequences, with roughly a fifth found just once. This specimen was whole blood, taken at baseline. Receptors were obtained from an adult who was a healthcare worker with PCR-confirmed SARS-CoV-2 infection or an uninfected control (not recorded which). The CDR3 runs from the conserved cysteine through the conserved F or W. Each record gives: V gene, D gene, J gene, clone size, CDR3 length, CDR3 DNA, CDR3 protein. D genes are given only for firm matches. For some rows the clone size is stated as once, few or many, or as a class when expanded; others skip it.

V gene: TRBV7-8; D gene: NA; J gene: TRBJ1-6; clone size: few; CDR3 length: 13; CDR3 DNA: TGTGCCAGCAGCCCCGGTCGGGATTCACCCCTCCACTTT; CDR3 protein: CASSPGRDSPLHF
V gene: TRBV7-9; D gene: NA; J gene: TRBJ2-1; clone size: few; CDR3 length: 12; CDR3 DNA: TGTGCCAGCAGCTTTAGTGGGGATGAGCAGTTCTTC; CDR3 protein: CASSFSGDEQFF
V gene: TRBV12-3/TRBV12-4; D gene: NA; J gene: TRBJ1-5; clone size: NA; CDR3 length: 14; CDR3 DNA: TGTGCCAGCAGTCTTGGGATCTGGAATCAGCCCCAGCATTTT; CDR3 protein: CASSLGIWNQPQHF
V gene: TRBV6-1; D gene: NA; J gene: TRBJ1-2; clone size: many; CDR3 length: 15; CDR3 DNA: TGTGCCAGCAGACGTTCGGAGGGCGCTGGGTATGGCTACACCTTC; CDR3 protein: CASRRSEGAGYGYTF
V gene: TRBV5-6; D gene: NA; J gene: TRBJ2-5; clone size: NA; CDR3 length: 14; CDR3 DNA: TGTGCCAGCAGCTCAGCACAGGGCGGCGAGACCCAGTACTTC; CDR3 protein: CASSSAQGGETQYF
V gene: TRBV7-2; D gene: NA; J gene: TRBJ1-2; clone size: NA; CDR3 length: 18; CDR3 DNA: TGTGCCAGCAGCCCTTTCCCTCGTGCGGGGGCGCTAGGCTATGGCTACACCTTC; CDR3 protein: CASSPFPRAGALGYGYTF
V gene: TRBV5-1; D gene: NA; J gene: TRBJ1-1; clone size: NA; CDR3 length: 14; CDR3 DNA: TGCGCCAGCAGCTTATTCGCAGAGAACACTGAAGCTTTCTTT; CDR3 protein: CASSLFAENTEAFF
V gene: TRBV6-9; D gene: TRBD2; J gene: TRBJ2-1; clone size: NA; CDR3 length: 20; CDR3 DNA: TGTGCCAGCAGTTATGATGGTAGCGGGGGGACAAAGAGCTCCTACAATGAGCAGTTCTTC; CDR3 protein: CASSYDGSGGTKSSYNEQFF
V gene: TRBV5-1; D gene: NA; J gene: TRBJ2-7; clone size: few; CDR3 length: 14; CDR3 DNA: TGCGCCAGCAGCTTGTCTACCAAAGGCTACGAGCAGTACTTC; CDR3 protein: CASSLSTKGYEQYF
V gene: TRBV4-1; D gene: NA; J gene: TRBJ1-3; clone size: NA; CDR3 length: 13; CDR3 DNA: TGCGCCAGCAGCCAAGTGGGAGCGGACACCATATATTTT; CDR3 protein: CASSQVGADTIYF
V gene: TRBV7-9; D gene: NA; J gene: TRBJ1-2; clone size: NA; CDR3 length: 14; CDR3 DNA: TGTGCCAGCAGCTCGGCAGGACACCTCGCCTTCTACACCTTC; CDR3 protein: CASSSAGHLAFYTF
V gene: TRBV10-3; D gene: NA; J gene: TRBJ2-2; clone size: few; CDR3 length: 15; CDR3 DNA: TGTGCCATCAACTTAGGGGGGATTAACACCGGGGAGCTGTTTTTT; CDR3 protein: CAINLGGINTGELFF
V gene: TRBV12-3/TRBV12-4; D gene: NA; J gene: TRBJ2-1; clone size: few; CDR3 length: 16; CDR3 DNA: TGTGCCAGCAGTCCTAATATTCTTAGCTCCTACAATGAGCAGTTCTTC; CDR3 protein: CASSPNILSSYNEQFF
V gene: TRBV4-1; D gene: TRBD1; J gene: TRBJ1-1; clone size: many; CDR3 length: 16; CDR3 DNA: TGCGCCAGCAGCCAAGGGCCGACAGGGAGGTACACTGAAGCTTTCTTT; CDR3 protein: CASSQGPTGRYTEAFF
V gene: TRBV4-1; D gene: TRBD2; J gene: TRBJ2-3; clone size: NA; CDR3 length: 17; CDR3 DNA: TGCGCCAGCAGCCGAGGACTAGCGGGGGGGCCCGCAGATACGCAGTATTTT; CDR3 protein: CASSRGLAGGPADTQYF
V gene: TRBV7-2; D gene: NA; J gene: TRBJ1-3; clone size: NA; CDR3 length: 14; CDR3 DNA: TGTGCCAGCAGCCCCCGGACGGATGGAAACACCATATATTTT; CDR3 protein: CASSPRTDGNTIYF
V gene: TRBV20-1; D gene: NA; J gene: TRBJ2-1; clone size: few; CDR3 length: 14; CDR3 DNA: TGCAGTGCTAGATTGCTCCCGGCACCGGATGAGCAGTTCTTC; CDR3 protein: CSARLLPAPDEQFF
V gene: TRBV3-1; D gene: NA; J gene: TRBJ2-7; clone size: few; CDR3 length: 12; CDR3 DNA: TGTGCCAGCAGCTCCTCGGGATACGAGCAGTACTTC; CDR3 protein: CASSSSGYEQYF
V gene: TRBV19; D gene: TRBD2; J gene: TRBJ2-3; clone size: NA; CDR3 length: 14; CDR3 DNA: TGTGCCAGTTCTATAGCGGGCCTCACAGATACGCAGTATTTT; CDR3 protein: CASSIAGLTDTQYF
V gene: TRBV7-3; D gene: TRBD2; J gene: TRBJ2-1; clone size: many; CDR3 length: 15; CDR3 DNA: TGTGCCAGCAGGGTCCCCGGGGGGTCCTACAATGAGCAGTTCTTC; CDR3 protein: CASRVPGGSYNEQFF
V gene: TRBV4-2; D gene: TRBD1; J gene: TRBJ1-2; clone size: many; CDR3 length: 17; CDR3 DNA: TGTGCCAGCAGCCAAGATCGCAGGGGGGGAGCTAACTATGGCTACACCTTC; CDR3 protein: CASSQDRRGGANYGYTF
V gene: TRBV20-1; D gene: TRBD2; J gene: TRBJ2-7; clone size: NA; CDR3 length: 14; CDR3 DNA: TGCAGTGCCCTTACTAGCGGGGGACCCTACGAGCAGTACTTC; CDR3 protein: CSALTSGGPYEQYF
V gene: TRBV4-1; D gene: TRBD1; J gene: TRBJ1-2; clone size: NA; CDR3 length: 15; CDR3 DNA: TGCGCCAGCAGCCAAGATATCCAGGGGGCGAGAGGCTACACCTTC; CDR3 protein: CASSQDIQGARGYTF
V gene: TRBV6-6; D gene: NA; J gene: TRBJ1-2; clone size: few; CDR3 length: 14; CDR3 DNA: TGTGCCAGCACTTCGCCCTGGGGCCCTTATGGCTACACCTTC; CDR3 protein: CASTSPWGPYGYTF
V gene: TRBV12-3/TRBV12-4; D gene: NA; J gene: TRBJ1-1; clone size: few; CDR3 length: 13; CDR3 DNA: TGTGCCAGCAGTTTCCTCGGGGGCACTGAAGCTTTCTTT; CDR3 protein: CASSFLGGTEAFF
V gene: TRBV4-1; D gene: TRBD2; J gene: TRBJ2-1; clone size: many; CDR3 length: 15; CDR3 DNA: TGCGCCAGCAGCCGGGGACTAGCGGCCTACAATGAGCAGTTCTTC; CDR3 protein: CASSRGLAAYNEQFF
V gene: TRBV5-1; D gene: NA; J gene: TRBJ1-1; clone size: once; CDR3 length: 14; CDR3 DNA: TGCGCCAGCAGCTTAAGATTCGCAAACACTGAAGCTTTCTTT; CDR3 protein: CASSLRFANTEAFF
V gene: TRBV30; D gene: NA; J gene: TRBJ2-1; clone size: NA; CDR3 length: 13; CDR3 DNA: TGTGCCTGGAGTGTACAAATAGGCGATGAGCAGTTCTTC; CDR3 protein: CAWSVQIGDEQFF
V gene: TRBV5-1; D gene: NA; J gene: TRBJ1-1; clone size: few; CDR3 length: 15; CDR3 DNA: TGCGCCAGCAGCCCGGGGGTGTCCGGGAACACTGAAGCTTTCTTT; CDR3 protein: CASSPGVSGNTEAFF
V gene: TRBV30; D gene: NA; J gene: TRBJ2-5; clone size: NA; CDR3 length: 13; CDR3 DNA: TGTGCCTGGAGCCTCAGGGCCCAAGAGACCCAGTACTTC; CDR3 protein: CAWSLRAQETQYF
V gene: TRBV10-3; D gene: NA; J gene: TRBJ2-1; clone size: NA; CDR3 length: 14; CDR3 DNA: TGTGCCATCAGGGAGGTGGGCAGCTACAATGAGCAGTTCTTC; CDR3 protein: CAIREVGSYNEQFF
V gene: TRBV2; D gene: TRBD1; J gene: TRBJ1-5; clone size: few; CDR3 length: 15; CDR3 DNA: TGTGCCAGCAGTCGGGGACAGACTAGCAATCAGCCCCAGCATTTT; CDR3 protein: CASSRGQTSNQPQHF
V gene: TRBV7-9; D gene: TRBD1; J gene: TRBJ1-4; clone size: many; CDR3 length: 16; CDR3 DNA: TGTGCCAGCAGCTTAGCAACAGGGGTTGTTCGTGAAAAACTGTTTTTT; CDR3 protein: CASSLATGVVREKLFF
V gene: TRBV7-9; D gene: NA; J gene: TRBJ2-1; clone size: few; CDR3 length: 11; CDR3 DNA: TGTGCCAGCAGCTGGGCCCGCGAGCAGTTCTTC; CDR3 protein: CASSWAREQFF
V gene: TRBV6-4; D gene: NA; J gene: TRBJ1-3; clone size: few; CDR3 length: 12; CDR3 DNA: TGTGCCAGCAGTGAAGACGGGAACACCATATATTTT; CDR3 protein: CASSEDGNTIYF
V gene: TRBV7-2; D gene: NA; J gene: TRBJ1-1; clone size: NA; CDR3 length: 13; CDR3 DNA: TGTGCCAGCAGCCGACACATGCAGACTGAAGCTTTCTTT; CDR3 protein: CASSRHMQTEAFF
V gene: TRBV19; D gene: NA; J gene: TRBJ2-1; clone size: many; CDR3 length: 15; CDR3 DNA: TGTGCCAGTAGTATAAGACAGGCCTCAGGGCGAGAGCAGTTCTTC; CDR3 protein: CASSIRQASGREQFF
V gene: TRBV6-6; D gene: NA; J gene: TRBJ2-2; clone size: few; CDR3 length: 12; CDR3 DNA: TGTGCCAGCAGTTACAAAGCCGGGGAGCTGTTTTTT; CDR3 protein: CASSYKAGELFF
V gene: TRBV5-4; D gene: TRBD1; J gene: TRBJ2-7; clone size: NA; CDR3 length: 15; CDR3 DNA: TGTGCCAGCAGCCGCGATCTAGGACAGGGGCGAGAGCAGTACTTC; CDR3 protein: CASSRDLGQGREQYF
V gene: TRBV7-9; D gene: NA; J gene: TRBJ1-2; clone size: many; CDR3 length: 13; CDR3 DNA: TGTGCCAGCAGCCCGACAGCCAGCGGAGGCTACACCTTC; CDR3 protein: CASSPTASGGYTF
V gene: TRBV5-6; D gene: TRBD1; J gene: TRBJ2-7; clone size: many; CDR3 length: 16; CDR3 DNA: TGTGCCAGCAGCGGAAACCTCCGGGACAGGTCCTACGAGCAGTACTTC; CDR3 protein: CASSGNLRDRSYEQYF
V gene: TRBV18; D gene: NA; J gene: TRBJ2-3; clone size: NA; CDR3 length: 15; CDR3 DNA: TGTGCCAGCTCACCGGTGGCAGGCAGCACAGATACGCAGTATTTT; CDR3 protein: CASSPVAGSTDTQYF
V gene: TRBV5-1; D gene: NA; J gene: TRBJ2-5; clone size: few; CDR3 length: 11; CDR3 DNA: TGCGCCAGCAGCGCCCTAGAGACCCAGTACTTC; CDR3 protein: CASSALETQYF
V gene: TRBV4-1; D gene: NA; J gene: TRBJ2-7; clone size: few; CDR3 length: 16; CDR3 DNA: TGCGCCAGCAGCCCCCCGGCGTACCGATCAGGGTACGAGCAGTACTTC; CDR3 protein: CASSPPAYRSGYEQYF
V gene: TRBV11-3; D gene: TRBD1; J gene: TRBJ1-1; clone size: NA; CDR3 length: 13; CDR3 DNA: TGTGCCAGCAGCTTTCAGGGGGACACTGAAGCTTTCTTT; CDR3 protein: CASSFQGDTEAFF
V gene: TRBV30; D gene: NA; J gene: TRBJ1-1; clone size: few; CDR3 length: 14; CDR3 DNA: TGTGCCTGTCCGTCTAATAGAGTGAACACTGAAGCTTTCTTT; CDR3 protein: CACPSNRVNTEAFF
V gene: TRBV12-3/TRBV12-4; D gene: TRBD1; J gene: TRBJ1-2; clone size: NA; CDR3 length: 14; CDR3 DNA: TGTGCCAGCAGTGCTTTGGGGACAGGCTATGGCTACACCTTC; CDR3 protein: CASSALGTGYGYTF
V gene: TRBV20-1; D gene: NA; J gene: TRBJ2-6; clone size: NA; CDR3 length: 16; CDR3 DNA: TGCAGTGCCCGTACAGGGTCTCGCTCTGGGGCCAACGTCCTGACTTTC; CDR3 protein: CSARTGSRSGANVLTF
V gene: TRBV7-3; D gene: NA; J gene: TRBJ1-1; clone size: NA; CDR3 length: 14; CDR3 DNA: TGTGCCAGCAGCTCACAGGGCCGAAACACTGAAGCTTTCTTT; CDR3 protein: CASSSQGRNTEAFF
V gene: TRBV29-1; D gene: NA; J gene: TRBJ2-7; clone size: few; CDR3 length: 11; CDR3 DNA: TGCAGCGTTGGCAACTGGGACGAGCAGTACTTC; CDR3 protein: CSVGNWDEQYF
V gene: TRBV5-1; D gene: NA; J gene: TRBJ2-3; clone size: many; CDR3 length: 14; CDR3 DNA: TGCGCCAGCAGGTCCGGCGTAAGCACAGATACGCAGTATTTT; CDR3 protein: CASRSGVSTDTQYF
V gene: TRBV6-1; D gene: NA; J gene: TRBJ2-2; clone size: NA; CDR3 length: 12; CDR3 DNA: TGTGCCAGCAGTGTGGGGGCCGGGGAGCTGTTTTTT; CDR3 protein: CASSVGAGELFF
V gene: TRBV29-1; D gene: NA; J gene: TRBJ2-5; clone size: few; CDR3 length: 13; CDR3 DNA: TGCAGCGTTGTAGGTGGTAGAATAGAGACCCAGTACTTC; CDR3 protein: CSVVGGRIETQYF